One sample yielded the 17 T cell receptor beta chains listed below, sequenced in a study of T cells in Graves' hyperthyroidism and ophthalmopathy. TCR beta CDR3 regions were amplified from RNA transcripts. The primer set for the first-round RT-PCR of the TCR CDR3 was HTBI. TCRdb fed the multiplex PCR reads into MiXCR, producing one record per CDR3 protein. This repertoire shows roughly 170,000 distinct CDR3 sequences, over 7.5% found once; its top ten account for approximately 20%. The specimen sequenced was blood. All receptors derive from a woman aged 18-29 years with Graves' hyperthyroidism that later progressed to Graves' ophthalmopathy.

This clonotype has at least ten counts. The chain combines TRBV15 with TRBJ1-5; possibly TRBD1 for D (5 bases). The CDR3 totals 16 residues. Germline V CDR1 and CDR2: LNHNV, YYDKDF (reference sequence). V lost 0 bases and J 6 bases, leaving 15 bases between the germline ends. The chain's CDR3 is CATSREPTAGRQPQHF. CDR3 nucleotides: TGTGCCACCAGCAGAGAACCCACGGCAGGGCGTCAGCCCCAGCATTTT.

This clonotype was observed at least ten times. J is TRBJ2-3 and V is TRBV30; D is uncertain. Looked up from germline, CDR1 is GTSNPN and CDR2 is SVGIG (reference sequence). The V and J ends lost 3 bases and 0 bases respectively, with 19 bases between them. The CDR3 extends over 17 amino acids. CDR3 in amino acids: CAWSDATGTTSTDTQYF. The CDR3 nucleotides are TGTGCCTGGAGCGATGCGACCGGTACTACTAGCACAGATACGCAGTATTTT.

The rearrangement links TRBV19 to TRBJ2-3, with 9 bases lining up with TRBD1. The CDR3 is 15 residues long. The ends lost 7 bases at V and 5 bases at J; junction bases unmatched: 10. Germline-derived CDR1 and CDR2 are LNHDA and SQIVND (reference sequence). Here the CDR3 DNA reads TGTGCCAGTACCCCACAGGGGGCTTTTGAAGATACGCAGTATTTT. It yields the protein CASTPQGAFEDTQYF.

A word on this clonotype: A much larger clone sits a single nucleotide away, making a read error possible. The chain has TRBV7-6 and TRBJ2-5; 13 bases agree with TRBD2. Trimming at V came to 5 bases and at J to 3 bases, leaving 9 bases not matched to a gene. The germline V gene encodes CDR1 SGHVS and CDR2 FNYEAQ. The CDR3 is 17 residues long. CDR3 sequence reads: CASSAGLAGTLEETQYF. Written as DNA, the CDR3 is TGTGCCAGCAGCGCGGGACTAGCGGGAACGCTAGAAGAGACCCAGTACTTC.

This clonotype was detected a few times. The chain couples TRBV12-3 or TRBV12-4 to TRBJ1-2; D gene ambiguous. The CDR3 covers 15 residues. The V end lost 4 bases, the J end lost 6 bases, and 18 bases lay between the germline ends. DNA of the CDR3: TGTGCCAGCAGTTCTACTACCTCCCCTGGGAATGGCTACACCTTC. It is translated as CASSSTTSPGNGYTF.

This clonotype was counted many times. The chain couples TRBV7-9 to TRBJ2-7; weak D call: TRBD2 (7 bases). Trimming shortened V by 4 bases and J by 2 bases, and 12 bases separated the two germline ends. The CDR3 totals 14 residues. The V gene's germline CDR1 is SEHNR and CDR2 FQNEAQ (reference sequence). The chain's CDR3 is CASSSGGPTYEQYF. For the CDR3, the DNA is TGTGCCAGCAGCTCCGGGGGGCCCACCTACGAGCAGTACTTC.

The chain links TRBV3-1 to TRBJ2-4; D may be TRBD2 (6 bases). The germline V and J ends were trimmed by 2 bases and 8 bases, with 19 bases remaining between them. Germline V CDR1 and CDR2: LGHDT, YNNKEL (reference sequence). The CDR3 is 16 residues long. CDR3 in DNA: TGTGCCAGCAGCCAACAAATAGGAGGGGAAGGATACATTCAGTACTTC. Its protein is CASSQQIGGEGYIQYF. The full variable domain, with the rest looked up from reference TRBV3-1 and TRBJ2-4, is DTAVSQTPKYLVTQMGNDKSIKCEQNLGHDTMYWYKQDSKKFLKIMFSYNNKELIINETVPNRFSPKSPDKAHLNLHINSLELGDSAVYFCASSQQIGGEGYIQYFGAGTRLSVL.

A remark on this clonotype: This may stem from a read error, because a much larger clone lies one nucleotide away. The rearrangement links TRBV20-1 to TRBJ2-3, with TRBD1 matching over 10 bases. Germline assignment: CDR1 DFQATT and CDR2 SNEGSKA (reference sequence). The CDR3 is 15 residues long. The CDR3 DNA reads TGCGGTGCTCCTCCCGGGACAGGGGCATCAGATACGCAGTATTTT. Translated, it gives CGAPPGTGASDTQYF.

This clonotype was seen ten or more times. V is TRBV12-3 or TRBV12-4 and J is TRBJ2-1, with D possibly TRBD2 on 6 matching bases. The length of the CDR3 is 16 residues. V lost 7 bases, J lost 6 bases, and 22 bases lay in between. As DNA, the CDR3 is TGTGCCAGCAATACGGGAGTAAGCTCCGGAGGCAATGAGCAGTTCTTC. Protein sequence: CASNTGVSSGGNEQFF.

This clonotype was detected many times. The chain couples TRBV20-1 to TRBJ2-3; 7 bases are shared with TRBD2. CDR1 is DFQATT, CDR2 SNEGSKA, per germline (reference sequence). The CDR3 has 16 residues. Unmatched junction bases numbered 7, after V lost 1 base and J lost 0 bases. In nucleotides, the CDR3 is TGCAGTGCTAGAGCCTTAGCGGGTTCTAGCACAGATACGCAGTATTTT. It yields the protein CSARALAGSSTDTQYF.

This clonotype was observed a handful of times. A much larger clone differs by one base, so this may be a read error. The chain uses TRBV6-2 or TRBV6-3 and TRBJ1-2; no definite D call. This CDR3 is built from 13 residues. The V and J ends lost 3 bases and 6 bases respectively, with 11 bases between them. Germline values: CDR1 MNHEY, CDR2 SVGEGT. CDR3 nucleotides: TGTGCCAGCAGTTATATTGGGGAGCATGGCTACACCTTC. It translates to CASSYIGEHGYTF.

The chain carries TRBV4-1 and TRBJ2-5; perhaps TRBD1 as D (6 bases). Per the germline V gene, CDR1 is MGHRA and CDR2 is YSYEKL. The CDR3 extends over 13 amino acids. Trimming pared 5 bases from V and 3 bases from J, leaving 10 bases between. DNA for the CDR3: TGCGCCAGCAGCGCACAGGGAAAAGAGACCCAGTACTTC. It translates to CASSAQGKETQYF.

The sample holds a few counts of this clonotype. V and J are TRBV6-5 and TRBJ1-6; a possible D gene is TRBD1 (6 bases). Germline V lookup: CDR1 MNHEY, CDR2 SVGAGI. The CDR3 sequence is 15 residues long. V lost 2 bases to trimming and J lost 7 bases, with 12 bases between them. The CDR3 spells CASSYRTDKNSPLHF. The CDR3, as DNA: TGTGCCAGCAGTTACCGGACAGATAAAAATTCACCCCTCCACTTT.

This clonotype was recorded at least ten times. CDR3 nucleotides: TGTGCCAGCAGCGTTTCGAACACAGATACGCAGTATTTT. Amino acids: CASSVSNTDTQYF. This chain connects TRBV9 to TRBJ2-3; no clear D gene. V was clipped by 2 bases and J by 2 bases, with 6 bases between them. In germline, CDR1 is SGDLS, CDR2 YYNGEE. The CDR3 is 13 amino acids.

This clonotype was observed a handful of times. This sequence joins TRBV4-2 and TRBJ1-5; D may be TRBD1 (6 bases). CDR3 length: 16 residues. Germline CDR1 reads LGHNA; CDR2 reads YNFKEQ. The V end was cut by 1 base, the J end by 5 bases, with 15 bases between. The CDR3 nucleotides read TGTGCCAGCAGCCAAGGTGAGACAGGACTTCATCAGCCCCAGCATTTT. Translated, it gives CASSQGETGLHQPQHF.

Many counts were recorded for this clonotype. V is TRBV20-1 and J is TRBJ2-1, with D perhaps TRBD2 (8 bases). Germline V gene data show CDR1 as DFQATT and CDR2 as SNEGSKA (reference sequence). The CDR3 spans 18 residues. V lost 2 bases, J lost 1 base, and 21 bases lay in between. Here the CDR3 DNA reads TGCAGTGCTAGACCGGGGGGGGGATCGGGACAGTCCTACAATGAGCAGTTCTTC. Its translation is CSARPGGGSGQSYNEQFF.

The chain has TRBV20-1 and TRBJ2-2; 8 nucleotides line up with TRBD1. V dropped 5 bases and J dropped 6; count of bases not matched to a gene: 11. The CDR3 contains 15 residues. Looked up from germline, CDR1 is DFQATT and CDR2 is SNEGSKA (reference sequence). The CDR3 protein is CSAADDRGMAGELFF. CDR3 coding DNA: TGCAGTGCTGCCGACGACAGGGGTATGGCCGGGGAGCTGTTTTTT.